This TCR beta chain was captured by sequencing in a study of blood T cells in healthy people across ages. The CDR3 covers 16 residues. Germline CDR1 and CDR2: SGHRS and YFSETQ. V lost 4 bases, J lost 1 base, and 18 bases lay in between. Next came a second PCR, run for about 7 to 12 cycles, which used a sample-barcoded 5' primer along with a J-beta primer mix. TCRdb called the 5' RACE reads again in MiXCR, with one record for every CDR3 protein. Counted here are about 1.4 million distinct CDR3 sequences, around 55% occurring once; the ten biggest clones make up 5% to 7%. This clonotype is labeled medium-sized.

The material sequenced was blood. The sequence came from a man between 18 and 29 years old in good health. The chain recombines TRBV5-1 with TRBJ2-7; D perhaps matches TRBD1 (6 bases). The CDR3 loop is CASSGDRSGSSYEQYF. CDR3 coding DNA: TGCGCCAGCAGCGGAGACAGGTCGGGGTCTTCCTACGAGCAGTACTTC. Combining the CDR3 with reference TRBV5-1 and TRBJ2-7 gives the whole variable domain KAGVTQTPRYLIKTRGQQVTLSCSPISGHRSVSWYQQTPGQGLQFLFEYFSETQRNKGNFPGRFSGRQFSNSRSEMNVSTLELGDSALYLCASSGDRSGSSYEQYFGPGTRLTVT.